The 15 T cell receptor beta chains reported below all come from one sample, sequenced in a study of beta chain features in type 1 diabetes. cDNA synthesis used the whole RNA isolate, giving expressed TCRB sequences. Profiling relied on immunoSEQ multiplex PCR, and the TCRdb table lists in-frame clones only, not all of them. The sample contains 900,000 or so clones, 15% to 20% of which appear only once. Sequencing was carried out using naive CD4+ T cells from blood. These receptors were obtained from a woman aged 18-30 years in good health.

The V call is TRBV5-1, the J call TRBJ1-2; 7 bases agree with TRBD1. This CDR3 has 15 residues. The V gene end was trimmed by 4 bases and the J gene end by 1 base; junction bases not matched to a gene: 7. Germline CDR1 is SGHRS and CDR2 is YFSETQ. The CDR3 sequence: CASSTGDRLNYGYTF. The CDR3 nucleotides are TGCGCCAGCAGCACCGGGGACAGACTTAACTATGGCTACACCTTC. The full variable domain, in which reference TRBV5-1 and TRBJ1-2 provide the parts outside the CDR3, is KAGVTQTPRYLIKTRGQQVTLSCSPISGHRSVSWYQQTPGQGLQFLFEYFSETQRNKGNFPGRFSGRQFSNSRSEMNVSTLELGDSALYLCASSTGDRLNYGYTFGSGTRLTVV.

The CDR3 DNA is TGTGCCAGCAGCCTACAGGGGGATCAGCCCCAGCATTTT. Residues: CASSLQGDQPQHF. The rearrangement links TRBV28 to TRBJ1-5; 8 positions match TRBD1. This CDR3 region has 13 residues. V lost 6 bases to trimming and J lost 5 bases; unmatched junction nucleotides: 3. Per the germline V gene, CDR1 is MDHEN and CDR2 is SYDVKM. The whole variable domain, filled in from reference TRBV28 and TRBJ1-5, reads DVKVTQSSRYLVKRTGEKVFLECVQDMDHENMFWYRQDPGLGLRLIYFSYDVKMKEKGDIPEGYSVSREKKERFSLILESASTNQTSMYLCASSLQGDQPQHFGDGTRLSIL.

The chain employs TRBV2 and TRBJ1-4; 7 bases fit TRBD1. J lost 2 bases, V lost 6 bases, and 3 bases had no gene match. This CDR3 is built from 14 residues. The germline CDR1 and CDR2 sequences are SNHLY and FYNNEI. CDR3 protein: CASRGQSTNEKLFF. The CDR3 DNA is TGTGCCAGCAGGGGACAGAGTACTAATGAAAAACTGTTTTTT.

A few counts support this clone. The chain recombines TRBV2 with TRBJ2-6; D is unresolved. Per the germline V gene, CDR1 is SNHLY and CDR2 is FYNNEI. The CDR3 covers 16 residues. V dropped 6 bases and J dropped 0 bases, with 12 bases sitting between them. CDR3 DNA: TGTGCCAGCAGAGGTAACACTGACTCTGGGGCCAACGTCCTGACTTTC. Encoded protein: CASRGNTDSGANVLTF.

This clone was seen only a few times. This chain joins TRBV19 and TRBJ1-5; D remains ambiguous. This CDR3 spans 15 amino acids. V lost 4 bases to trimming and J lost 0 bases, with 10 bases between them. Germline loops: CDR1 LNHDA, CDR2 SQIVND (reference sequence). The CDR3 sequence is CASSSGVLSNQPQHF. CDR3 nucleotide sequence: TGTGCCAGTAGTAGCGGAGTCCTTAGCAATCAGCCCCAGCATTTT.

This chain joins TRBV6-5 and TRBJ2-7; 11 nucleotides match TRBD1. Trimming at V came to 4 bases and at J to 5 bases, leaving 4 bases not matched to a gene. Germline assignment: CDR1 MNHEY and CDR2 SVGAGI. This CDR3 is 14 amino acids long. The CDR3: CASSSRTGGDEQYF. The CDR3 DNA follows: TGTGCCAGCAGTTCCAGGACAGGGGGCGACGAGCAGTACTTC.

This clone came up a few times. J is TRBJ2-7 and V is TRBV25-1; 7 bases are a match to TRBD2. Germline V gene sequence: CDR1 MGHDK, CDR2 SYGVNS. This CDR3 has 14 amino acids. J was trimmed by 0 bases and V by 5 bases; bases with no gene match: 4. The CDR3 is CASSSGAYSYEQYF. As DNA, the CDR3 is TGTGCCAGCAGTAGCGGGGCATACTCCTACGAGCAGTACTTC.

The gene calls are TRBV7-2 and TRBJ2-5; 7 nucleotides match TRBD2. V lost 6 bases, J lost 2 bases, and 6 bases stayed unmatched. CDR1 is SGHTA, CDR2 FQGNSA, per germline. This CDR3 spans 14 amino acids. CDR3 nucleotides: TGTGCCAGCAGTACTAGCGTCCTTCAAGAGACCCAGTACTTC. This encodes CASSTSVLQETQYF.

There are a few counts of this clone. The chain combines TRBV29-1 with TRBJ2-2; TRBD2 is a possible D gene (6 bases). V was trimmed by 6 bases and J by 3 bases, leaving 8 bases between them. Germline values: CDR1 SQVTM, CDR2 ANQGSEA. There are 12 residues in the CDR3. The CDR3 bases are TGCAGCGTGGGAGGACACACCGGGGAGCTGTTTTTT. Translating it yields CSVGGHTGELFF.

V usage is TRBV28 and J usage is TRBJ2-7; D is uncertain. The V end was cut by 2 bases, the J end by 3 bases, with 11 bases between. CDR3 size: 14 residues. From germline, CDR1 is MDHEN and CDR2 SYDVKM. Here the CDR3 reads CASSLDGIGYEQYF. The CDR3 bases are TGTGCCAGCAGTTTAGACGGAATAGGCTACGAGCAGTACTTC.

This clone appeared a few times. The V call is TRBV28, the J call TRBJ1-2, with TRBD1 matching 8 bases. V dropped 5 bases and J dropped 2; count of bases not matched to a gene: 4. Germline V gives CDR1 MDHEN, CDR2 SYDVKM. The length of the CDR3 is 14 residues. The CDR3 DNA reads TGTGCCAGCAGTAATGACAGGGGAAACTATGGCTACACCTTC. Translating gives CASSNDRGNYGYTF.

In this sample, this clone turned up a few times. The chain couples TRBV7-9 to TRBJ2-3; D may correspond to TRBD1 or TRBD2 (5 bases each). This CDR3 region has 16 residues. V was pared by 7 bases and J by 4 bases, with 21 bases between. The V gene's germline CDR1 is SEHNR and CDR2 FQNEAQ (reference sequence). CDR3 loop: CASIPGGEGEADTQYF. The CDR3 DNA reads as TGTGCCAGCATCCCTGGGGGAGAGGGAGAGGCAGATACGCAGTATTTT. The full variable domain, in which reference TRBV7-9 and TRBJ2-3 provide the parts outside the CDR3, is DTGVSQNPRHKITKRGQNVTFRCDPISEHNRLYWYRQTLGQGPEFLTYFQNEAQLEKSRLLSDRFSAERPKGSFSTLEIQRTEQGDSAMYLCASIPGGEGEADTQYFGPGTRLTVL.

This rearrangement joins TRBV4-3 to TRBJ2-2; no clear D. Germline values: CDR1 LGHNA, CDR2 YSLEER. Trimming cost V 2 bases and J 0 bases, with 10 bases left between them. This CDR3 contains 16 residues. Here the CDR3 DNA reads TGCGCCAGCAGCCAACCCAGGAGCCCGAACACCGGGGAGCTGTTTTTT. It codes for CASSQPRSPNTGELFF.

The J gene is TRBJ2-1, the V gene TRBV18; D uncertain. Germline V CDR1 and CDR2: KGHSH, LQKENI. The CDR3 loop spans 10 amino acids. Deletions cut 4 bases from V and 9 bases from J, with 4 bases between. DNA for the CDR3: TGTGCCAGCTCACAGGGTGAGCAGTTCTTC. Translated, it gives CASSQGEQFF.

The sample holds a few counts of this clone. The chain is built from TRBV5-1 and TRBJ2-1; no clear D gene. V dropped 0 bases and J dropped 8 bases, with 6 bases sitting between them. Germline CDR1 and CDR2: SGHRS and YFSETQ. The CDR3 is made up of 12 amino acids. The CDR3 DNA is TGCGCCAGCAGCTTGGATGGGTATGAGCAGTTCTTC. It translates to CASSLDGYEQFF. Drawing the rest from reference TRBV5-1 and TRBJ2-1, the complete variable domain is KAGVTQTPRYLIKTRGQQVTLSCSPISGHRSVSWYQQTPGQGLQFLFEYFSETQRNKGNFPGRFSGRQFSNSRSEMNVSTLELGDSALYLCASSLDGYEQFFGPGTRLTVL.